This T cell receptor beta chain was captured by sequencing in a study of blood T cell repertoires in COVID-19. Sequencing used immunoSEQ multiplex PCR; TCRdb keeps in-frame clones, though not all of them. The table has around 250,000 clones, approximately 90% seen once. There are 15 residues in the CDR3. The V end lost 4 bases, the J end lost 2 bases, and 10 bases lay between the germline ends. Germline V gene sequence: CDR1 KGHDR, CDR2 SFDVKD. In assigning cohorts, the study relied on participant-reported clinical history. Each recovered donor of Cohort 3 presented with two negative PCRs, clearance, or symptom resolution.

V and J are TRBV24-1 and TRBJ1-4, with a tentative D call TRBD1 (6 bases). The TCR comes from a woman aged 25-40 years who had recovered from COVID-19. The sequenced sample was PBMCs or T cells enriched from blood (not recorded which). The CDR3 bases are TGTGCCACCAGTGAGGGAGGGGGGACTAATGAAAAACTGTTTTTT. Translating gives CATSEGGGTNEKLFF.